This TCR beta chain was observed in a study of vaccination effects on CD4 cells after COVID-19. Study overall: Viral peptide pools were used in the ViraFEST assay to expand antigen-specific CD4+ T cells, and sequencing came afterward. Samples that were drawn after vaccination came a median of 72 days after the second dose. Three convalescent patients were sampled both early and late post-vaccination.

The data were produced by immunoSEQ multiplex PCR, yet TCRdb's version contains in-frame clones alone and is incomplete. The sample lists about 34,000 clones; 75% were seen once. Cultured cells yielded isolated CD4+ T cells after 10 to 11 days. By PCR, the person was confirmed to have had SARS-CoV-2 infection between March and December 2020. Two-dose BNT162b2 or mRNA-1273 vaccination was given to participants. CDR3 length equals 14 residues. Per the germline V gene, CDR1 is KGHSH and CDR2 is LQKENI. Trimming removed 3 bases at V and 3 bases at J, with 11 bases between. The study's findings and limits: Vaccine- and infection-induced clones showed marked clonal contraction late following vaccination.

Note on this clone: Its antigen is currently unknown.

This TCR came from a human donor who had a prior SARS-CoV-2 infection. The specimen comprised CD4+ T cells from PBMCs cultured without peptide, sampled after COVID-19 vaccination. This rearrangement joins TRBV18 to TRBJ1-1; D ambiguous. The DNA for the CDR3 is TGTGCCAGCTCACCCAAGTGGAGGGACACTGAAGCTTTCTTT. Protein sequence: CASSPKWRDTEAFF.